The present TCR beta chain was sequenced within a study of cytomegalovirus exposure and HLA in healthy donors. Study in general: Among the approximately 400 genotyped donors, around 85% were placed in the Caucasian-associated ancestry cluster.

Use of 60 Vbeta and 13 Jbeta primers characterized the PCR. This table comes from immunoSEQ multiplex PCR, and its TCRdb copy is limited to in-frame clones, with some not included. The sample records just over 150,000 clones, roughly 90% being singletons. The V gene's germline CDR1 is MNHEY and CDR2 SVGAGI. V lost 0 bases and J lost 4, with 9 bases in between. The CDR3 length is 14 residues. Whole-study results and caveats: Most TCRs appeared rarely, but some public TCRs recurred in many donors. In vitro testing confirmed a few CMV-associated chains as specific for CMV antigens.

On this clone: Its antigen remains unidentified.

This sequence originates from a woman between 18 and 29 years old in good health and CMV-seronegative. The chain uses TRBV6-5 and TRBJ1-2; D not resolved. The sequencing input was PBMCs. CDR3 sequence reads: CASSYSWRSYGYTF. The CDR3 DNA sequence: TGTGCCAGCAGTTACTCCTGGCGGAGCTATGGCTACACCTTC.